The T cell receptor beta chain under discussion was sequenced for a study of shared clonotypes between healthy human individuals. Study in general: A donor's plate count was three for CD4 naive and three for CD4 memory; CD8 naive had two and CD8 memory one.

The CDR3 length is 18 residues. V trimming: 4 bases; J trimming: 2 bases; junction bases outside the gene matches: 8. Germline V gives CDR1 SGDLS, CDR2 YYNGEE. Libraries were prepared by immunoSEQ multiplex PCR; TCRdb keeps only in-frame clonotypes and omits some of them. The repertoire holds around 2,000,000 clones, with 90% to 95% as singletons. Naive CD8 cells lacked CD45RO and underwent positive selection for CCR7, leaving out terminally differentiated effector memory CD45RA+ cells. Every donor, a Caucasian adult, lived in Nashville, Tennessee. The sequence derives from a man younger than 30 in good health. Some clones in this sample may be carry-over from other donors' samples. The material sequenced was naive CD8+ T cells from PBMCs. The chain couples TRBV9 to TRBJ2-1, with 14 bases lining up with TRBD2. This CDR3 is CASSSRTSGGSAYNEQFF. Written as DNA, the CDR3 is TGTGCCAGCAGCTCCCGGACTAGCGGGGGGTCAGCCTACAATGAGCAGTTCTTC.